The 18 T cell receptor beta chains listed next were all sequenced from one sample in a study of Ad26.COV2.S vaccination and SARS-CoV-2 variants. Treatment defined: roughly 18 received Ad26.COV2.S at low or high dose, single or two shots; several received placebo; per-sample allocation not given. Collection of samples fell on day 63 after the first vaccine or placebo injection. Clones were sequenced by immunoSEQ multiplex PCR, and TCRdb holds only the in-frame ones, with some missing. The repertoire includes hundreds of thousands of clones, roughly 90% of them detected once, and 1.5% sits in the top ten. The source material was peripheral blood, sampled in a trial of Ad26.COV2.S vaccine versus placebo. The receptor set was obtained from a person aged 18-60 years who received the Ad26.COV2.S COVID-19 vaccine or a placebo.

The chain is built from TRBV18 and TRBJ2-7, with unresolved D. Germline CDR1 KGHSH, CDR2 LQKENI. This CDR3 has 12 residues. V shed 2 bases and J shed 2 bases, with 4 bases lying between them. Here the CDR3 reads CASSPGAYEQYF. The CDR3 DNA is TGTGCCAGCTCACCAGGCGCCTACGAGCAGTACTTC.

The chain couples TRBV19 to TRBJ2-2; TRBD2 matches 12 bases. V dropped 7 bases and J dropped 2; count of bases not matched to a gene: 5. The CDR3 is 16 residues long. Germline CDR1 reads LNHDA; CDR2 reads SQIVND (reference sequence). The CDR3 is CASTRGLAGNTGELFF. The CDR3 DNA is TGTGCCAGTACCCGTGGACTAGCGGGAAACACCGGGGAGCTGTTTTTT.

This chain joins TRBV5-1 and TRBJ2-7, with D maybe TRBD2 (5 bases). V gave up 0 bases and J gave up 3 bases, with 10 bases separating them. The CDR3 contains 14 residues. Germline loops: CDR1 SGHRS, CDR2 YFSETQ. The DNA for the CDR3 is TGCGCCAGCAGCTTGGCTGGGAGCAACTACGAGCAGTACTTC. Protein sequence: CASSLAGSNYEQYF.

This clone was seen once. V is TRBV7-9 and J is TRBJ2-6, with 7 bases matching TRBD2. This CDR3 comprises 18 residues. After removal of 5 bases from V and 0 bases from J, the junction contained 10 bases not matched to a gene. Germline V CDR1 and CDR2: SEHNR, FQNEAQ (reference sequence). The CDR3 loop is CASSGGTTFLSGANVLTF. CDR3 nucleotides: TGTGCCAGCAGCGGCGGGACTACCTTCCTCTCTGGGGCCAACGTCCTGACTTTC.

J is TRBJ2-3 and V is TRBV19, with D unresolved. The CDR3 covers 13 residues. Germline CDR1 and CDR2: LNHDA and SQIVND (reference sequence). Between the trimmed V and J ends, which lost 1 base and 0 bases, there was a span of 2 bases. This chain's CDR3 is CASSIASTDTQYF. As DNA, the CDR3 is TGTGCCAGTAGTATAGCCAGCACAGATACGCAGTATTTT. Supplemented by reference TRBV19 and TRBJ2-3, the full variable domain reads DGGITQSPKYLFRKEGQNVTLSCEQNLNHDAMYWYRQDPGQGLRLIYYSQIVNDFQKGDIAEGYSVSREKKESFPLTVTSAQKNPTAFYLCASSIASTDTQYFGPGTRLTVL.

The chain joins TRBV9 to TRBJ2-7, with 8 bases identical to TRBD2. Germline CDR1 reads SGDLS; CDR2 reads YYNGEE. J gave up 0 bases and V 1 base, and 6 bases lay outside the gene matches. This CDR3 is 16 amino acids long. CDR3 sequence: CASSVTSSGSSYEQYF. The CDR3 DNA reads TGTGCCAGCAGCGTAACCTCTAGCGGGTCCTCCTACGAGCAGTACTTC.

V gene TRBV4-3 combines with J gene TRBJ2-3; D possibly matches TRBD1 or TRBD2 (5 bases each). CDR1 and CDR2 (germline): LGHNA, YSLEER. CDR3 size: 14 residues. The V end lost 7 bases, the J end lost 1 base, and 12 bases lay between the germline ends. The CDR3: CASKWGFGTDTQYF. CDR3 nucleotides: TGCGCCAGCAAGTGGGGGTTCGGCACAGATACGCAGTATTTT.

The V call is TRBV3-1 (or the pseudogene TRBV3-2), the J call TRBJ1-6; D is ambiguous. The CDR3 spans 15 residues. The germline V gene has CDR1 LGHDT and CDR2 YNNKEL (reference sequence). V lost 4 bases and J lost 0, with 7 bases in between. The CDR3 protein is CASSRGSSYNSPLHF. The CDR3 DNA follows: TGTGCCAGCAGCCGCGGGAGCTCCTATAATTCACCCCTCCACTTT.

V usage is TRBV7-2 and J usage is TRBJ2-1; 7 nucleotides agree with TRBD1. V gave up 5 bases and J gave up 4 bases; unmatched junction bases: 8. Germline V gives CDR1 SGHTA, CDR2 FQGNSA. The CDR3 sequence is 15 residues long. The CDR3 here is CASSPGPGGYNEQFF. As DNA, the CDR3 is TGTGCCAGCAGCCCCGGTCCAGGGGGTTACAATGAGCAGTTCTTC. Variable domain in full (rest from reference TRBV7-2 and TRBJ2-1): GAGVSQSPSNKVTEKGKDVELRCDPISGHTALYWYRQSLGQGLEFLIYFQGNSAPDKSGLPSDRFSAERTGGSVSTLTIQRTQQEDSAVYLCASSPGPGGYNEQFFGPGTRLTVL.

The chain employs TRBV7-2 and TRBJ2-5; D not resolved. Germline CDR1 is SGHTA and CDR2 is FQGNSA. CDR3 size: 15 residues. Trimming cost V 3 bases and J 1 base, with 12 bases left between them. CDR3 region: CASSFPLLGQETQYF. The CDR3 DNA reads TGTGCCAGCAGCTTTCCCCTGCTGGGCCAAGAGACCCAGTACTTC.

V is TRBV5-1 and J is TRBJ2-5; D remains unclear. V lost 4 bases to trimming and J lost 4 bases, with 8 bases between them. This CDR3 region has 12 residues. The germline V gene has CDR1 SGHRS and CDR2 YFSETQ. The CDR3 sequence: CASSRQTETQYF. The CDR3 bases are TGCGCCAGCAGCCGGCAAACAGAGACCCAGTACTTC.

This clone has only one observation. The chain couples TRBV2 to TRBJ2-1; D is undetermined. Germline lookup yields CDR1 SNHLY and CDR2 FYNNEI. The CDR3 loop spans 13 amino acids. Trimming stripped 2 bases from V and 5 bases from J, with 7 bases between. In nucleotides, the CDR3 is TGTGCCAGCAGTGAACTAATCAACAATGAGCAGTTCTTC. It codes for CASSELINNEQFF.

The chain is built from TRBV7-2 and TRBJ2-5; D may match TRBD1 or TRBD2 (5 bases each). The CDR3 runs 14 residues. V was pared by 5 bases and J by 0 bases, with 10 bases between. Germline assignment: CDR1 SGHTA and CDR2 FQGNSA. CDR3 nucleotide sequence: TGTGCCAGCAGCGAGGGACCGAACCAAGAGACCCAGTACTTC. Its protein is CASSEGPNQETQYF.

V gene TRBV5-1 combines with J gene TRBJ2-2; D ambiguous. This CDR3 has 13 amino acids. V was shortened by 3 bases and J by 6 bases, with 9 bases between the two germline ends. Germline V gives CDR1 SGHRS, CDR2 YFSETQ. The CDR3 DNA reads as TGCGCCAGCAGCTCCAACTTGTCCGGGGAGCTGTTTTTT. Its protein is CASSSNLSGELFF.

The V gene is TRBV5-1, the J gene TRBJ1-5; D possibly corresponds to TRBD1 (5 bases). Germline-derived CDR1 and CDR2 are SGHRS and YFSETQ. The CDR3 runs 17 residues. Deletions cut 0 bases from V and 2 bases from J, with 15 bases between. The CDR3 DNA sequence: TGCGCCAGCAGCTTGGGGCTGGGGTTACAGGGCAATCAGCCCCAGCATTTT. Protein: CASSLGLGLQGNQPQHF.

This clone was seen once. The rearrangement joins TRBV5-1 to TRBJ2-1; TRBD2 matches at 9 bases. The CDR3 length is 19 residues. Germline lookup yields CDR1 SGHRS and CDR2 YFSETQ. V shed 4 bases, J shed 0 bases, and the junction held 14 bases outside the gene matches. In nucleotides, the CDR3 is TGCGCCAGCAGCGAGACGGGCGGGAGGGCGGATAGCTCCTACAATGAGCAGTTCTTC. Translating gives CASSETGGRADSSYNEQFF.

In the case of this clone: At one end the junction does not follow the germline gene, possibly because of a read error. V usage is TRBV19 and J usage is TRBJ1-3; TRBD1 agrees at 9 bases. The V gene's germline CDR1 is LNHDA and CDR2 SQIVND (reference sequence). The CDR3 runs 12 residues. The CDR3 spells CNRGRSGNTIYF. CDR3 nucleotides: TGCAACAGGGGGCGTTCTGGAAACACCATATATTTT.

The V gene is TRBV5-4, the J gene TRBJ1-1; no reliable D call. Germline V gene sequence: CDR1 SGHNT, CDR2 YYREEE (reference sequence). V was trimmed by 5 bases and J by 1 base, leaving 6 bases between them. This CDR3 spans 12 amino acids. Here the CDR3 reads CASSGWNTEAFF. CDR3 nucleotide sequence: TGTGCCAGCAGTGGGTGGAACACTGAAGCTTTCTTT. Full variable domain (outside the CDR3, taken from reference TRBV5-4 and TRBJ1-1): ETGVTQSPTHLIKTRGQQVTLRCSSQSGHNTVSWYQQALGQGPQFIFQYYREEENGRGNFPPRFSGLQFPNYSSELNVNALELDDSALYLCASSGWNTEAFFGQGTRLTVV.